This T cell receptor (beta chain) comes out of a study of cytomegalovirus exposure and HLA in healthy donors. Findings and caveats of the study: Whilst most TCR sequences proved rare, a subset of public TCRs occurred across many donors.

The V gene's germline CDR1 is SGHRS and CDR2 YFSETQ. Trimming cost V 2 bases and J 0 bases; bases outside gene matches: 11. This CDR3 is built from 19 residues. On this clone itself: Its target is not known.

With 60 Vbeta and 13 Jbeta primers, the PCR was carried out. TCRdb's table, derived via immunoSEQ multiplex PCR, lists solely in-frame clones and lacks some. In the table there are about 140,000 clones, about three quarters of which are singletons. The chain couples TRBV5-1 to TRBJ2-5, with TRBD2 matching 12 bases. Material for sequencing was PBMCs. The receptor was derived from a male donor in good health and CMV-seropositive. The CDR3 sequence: CASSFVLAGGVGYQETQYF. CDR3 nucleotide sequence: TGCGCCAGCAGCTTCGTACTAGCGGGAGGAGTGGGGTACCAAGAGACCCAGTACTTC.